This TCR beta chain was identified in a study of T cells after yellow fever vaccination. Notes on this clonotype: A junction end diverges from the germline sequence, so it may reflect a read error.

From germline, CDR1 is DFQATT and CDR2 SNEGSKA (reference sequence). This CDR3 is 14 amino acids long. TCRdb re-analysed the 5' RACE reads in MiXCR, keeping a single row per CDR3 protein. The repertoire holds around 400,000 distinct CDR3 sequences, with 11% as singletons. The gene calls are TRBV20-1 and TRBJ2-5; D is undetermined. Material: PBMCs, obtained on the day of the first yellow fever vaccination. This TCR derives from a man aged 18 to 35 who received the YFV17D yellow fever vaccine. The CDR3 is CCARRPGFQETQYF. The CDR3 nucleotides are TGCTGTGCTAGAAGACCCGGGTTCCAAGAGACCCAGTACTTC.